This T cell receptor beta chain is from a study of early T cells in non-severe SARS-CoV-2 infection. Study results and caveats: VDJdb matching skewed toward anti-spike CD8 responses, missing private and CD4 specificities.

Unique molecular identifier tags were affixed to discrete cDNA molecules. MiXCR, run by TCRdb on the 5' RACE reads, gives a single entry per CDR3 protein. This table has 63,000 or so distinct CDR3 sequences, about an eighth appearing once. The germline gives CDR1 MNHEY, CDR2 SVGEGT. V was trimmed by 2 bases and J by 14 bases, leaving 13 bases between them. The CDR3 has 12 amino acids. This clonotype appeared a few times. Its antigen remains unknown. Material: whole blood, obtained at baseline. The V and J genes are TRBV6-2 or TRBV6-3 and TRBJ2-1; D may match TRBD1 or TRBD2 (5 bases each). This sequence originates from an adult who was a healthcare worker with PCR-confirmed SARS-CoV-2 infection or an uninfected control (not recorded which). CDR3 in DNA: TGTGCCAGCAGTTACCAGCGGCCAGGGAAGTTCTTC. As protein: CASSYQRPGKFF.